This T cell receptor beta chain was recorded in a study of control samples from healthy donors and cancer patients. This clone was observed once. Only in-frame clones appear in the TCRdb table, and some are missing; sequencing was by immunoSEQ multiplex PCR. The sample has 70,000 or so clones, roughly 84% seen once; the top ten hold under 30%. CDR3 length: 13 amino acids. V was trimmed by 3 bases and J by 6 bases, leaving 11 bases between them. Germline V gives CDR1 LNHDA, CDR2 SQIVND (reference sequence). The TCR was taken from a man between 50 and 59 years old in good health. The sequencing input was blood. The V call is TRBV19, the J call TRBJ1-1; D is undetermined. The CDR3 spells CASSIDTDSEAFF. In DNA, the CDR3 is TGTGCCAGTAGTATCGACACAGACTCTGAAGCTTTCTTT.